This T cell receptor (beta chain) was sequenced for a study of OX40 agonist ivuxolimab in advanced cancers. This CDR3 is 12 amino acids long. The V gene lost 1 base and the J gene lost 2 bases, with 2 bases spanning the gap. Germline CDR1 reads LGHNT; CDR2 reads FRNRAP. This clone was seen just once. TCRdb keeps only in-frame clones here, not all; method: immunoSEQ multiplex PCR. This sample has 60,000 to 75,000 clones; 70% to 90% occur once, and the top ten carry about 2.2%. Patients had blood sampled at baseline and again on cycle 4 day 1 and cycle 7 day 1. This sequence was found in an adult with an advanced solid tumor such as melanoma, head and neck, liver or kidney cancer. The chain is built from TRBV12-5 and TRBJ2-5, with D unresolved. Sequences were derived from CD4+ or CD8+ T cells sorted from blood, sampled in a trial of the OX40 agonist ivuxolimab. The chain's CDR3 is CASGLEQETQYF. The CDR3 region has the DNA TGTGCTAGTGGTTTGGAGCAAGAGACCCAGTACTTC.